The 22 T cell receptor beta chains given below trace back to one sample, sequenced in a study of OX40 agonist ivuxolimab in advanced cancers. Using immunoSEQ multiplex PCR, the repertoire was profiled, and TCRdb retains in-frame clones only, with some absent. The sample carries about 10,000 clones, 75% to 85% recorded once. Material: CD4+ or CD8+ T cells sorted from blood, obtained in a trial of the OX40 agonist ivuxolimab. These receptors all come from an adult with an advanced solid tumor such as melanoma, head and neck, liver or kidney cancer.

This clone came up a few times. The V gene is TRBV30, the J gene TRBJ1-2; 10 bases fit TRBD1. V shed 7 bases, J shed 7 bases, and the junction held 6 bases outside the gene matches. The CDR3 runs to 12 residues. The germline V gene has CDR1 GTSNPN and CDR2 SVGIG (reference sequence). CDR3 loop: CASDRGLGGYTF. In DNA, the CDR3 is TGTGCCTCCGACAGGGGGCTGGGTGGCTACACCTTC.

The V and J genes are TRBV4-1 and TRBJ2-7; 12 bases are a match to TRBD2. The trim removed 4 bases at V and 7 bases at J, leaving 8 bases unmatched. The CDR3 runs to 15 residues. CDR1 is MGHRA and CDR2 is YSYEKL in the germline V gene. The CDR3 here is CASSPSSGGAREQYF. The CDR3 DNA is TGCGCCAGCAGCCCCTCTAGCGGGGGGGCTCGAGAGCAGTACTTC.

In nucleotides, the CDR3 is TGTGCCAGCAGTGGCACGGGGGGGGCGGAAAAACTGTTTTTT. Translated: CASSGTGGAEKLFF. This chain joins TRBV6-1 and TRBJ1-4; tentatively, D is TRBD1 (6 bases). Trimming took off 4 bases at V and 8 bases at J, with 14 bases between the two ends. CDR3 length equals 14 residues. CDR1 is MNHNS and CDR2 is SASEGT in the germline V gene.

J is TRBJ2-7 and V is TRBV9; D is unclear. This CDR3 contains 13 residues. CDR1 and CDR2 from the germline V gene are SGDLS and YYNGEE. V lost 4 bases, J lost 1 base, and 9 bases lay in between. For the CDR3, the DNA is TGTGCCAGCAGCCCTGGGGTGTCCTACGAGCAGTACTTC. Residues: CASSPGVSYEQYF.

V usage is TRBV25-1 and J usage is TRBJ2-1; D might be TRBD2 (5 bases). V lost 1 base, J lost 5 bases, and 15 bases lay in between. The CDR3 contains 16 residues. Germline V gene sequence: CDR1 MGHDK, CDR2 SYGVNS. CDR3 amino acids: CASSESGLAGDNEQFF. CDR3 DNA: TGTGCCAGCAGTGAATCGGGCCTAGCCGGCGACAATGAGCAGTTCTTC.

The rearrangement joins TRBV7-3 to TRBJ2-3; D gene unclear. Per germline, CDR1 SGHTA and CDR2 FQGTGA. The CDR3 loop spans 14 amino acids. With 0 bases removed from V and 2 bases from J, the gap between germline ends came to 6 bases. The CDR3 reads CASSLTSHTDTQYF. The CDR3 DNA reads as TGTGCCAGCAGCTTAACCTCTCACACAGATACGCAGTATTTT.

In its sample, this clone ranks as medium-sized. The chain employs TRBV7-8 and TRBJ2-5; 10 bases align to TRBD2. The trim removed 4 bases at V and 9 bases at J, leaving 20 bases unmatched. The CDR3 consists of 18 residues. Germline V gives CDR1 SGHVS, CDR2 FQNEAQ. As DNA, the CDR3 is TGTGCCAGCAGCTCCTTGAGGACGGCTAGCGGGGGAGCCGGGGCCCAGTACTTC. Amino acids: CASSSLRTASGGAGAQYF. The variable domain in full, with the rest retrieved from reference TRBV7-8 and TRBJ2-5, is GAGVSQSPRYKVAKRGQDVALRCDPISGHVSLFWYQQALGQGPEFLTYFQNEAQLDKSGLPSDRFFAERPEGSVSTLKIQRTQQEDSAVYLCASSSLRTASGGAGAQYFGPGTRLLVL.

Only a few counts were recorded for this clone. In DNA form, the CDR3 reads TGCGCCAGCAGCTTGCCCGGCGGTGAAAAACTGTTTTTT. Translated: CASSLPGGEKLFF. The genes are TRBV5-1 and TRBJ1-4; no definite D call. The CDR3 is 13 residues long. Germline loops: CDR1 SGHRS, CDR2 YFSETQ. V lost 1 base to trimming and J lost 7 bases, with 8 bases between them.

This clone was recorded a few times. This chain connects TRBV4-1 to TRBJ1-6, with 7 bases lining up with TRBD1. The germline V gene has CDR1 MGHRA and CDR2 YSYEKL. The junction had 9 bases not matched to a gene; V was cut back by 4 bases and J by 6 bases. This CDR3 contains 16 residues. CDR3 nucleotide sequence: TGCGCCAGCAGCCCCTACTCGACAGGGCTTAATTCACCCCTCCACTTT. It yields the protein CASSPYSTGLNSPLHF.

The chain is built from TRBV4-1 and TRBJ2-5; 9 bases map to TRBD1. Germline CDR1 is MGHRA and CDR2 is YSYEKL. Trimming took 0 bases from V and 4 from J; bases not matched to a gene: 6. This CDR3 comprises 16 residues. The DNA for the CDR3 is TGCGCCAGCAGCCAAGATATAGGACAGGGGAGAGAGACCCAGTACTTC. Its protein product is CASSQDIGQGRETQYF.

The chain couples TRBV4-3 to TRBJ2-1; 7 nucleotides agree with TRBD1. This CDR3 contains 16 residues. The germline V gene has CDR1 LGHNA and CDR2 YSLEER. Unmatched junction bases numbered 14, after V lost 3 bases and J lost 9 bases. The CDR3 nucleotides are TGCGCCAGCAGCCAGTCGACAGGGTGGCAAGGTGGTGAGCAGTTCTTC. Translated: CASSQSTGWQGGEQFF.

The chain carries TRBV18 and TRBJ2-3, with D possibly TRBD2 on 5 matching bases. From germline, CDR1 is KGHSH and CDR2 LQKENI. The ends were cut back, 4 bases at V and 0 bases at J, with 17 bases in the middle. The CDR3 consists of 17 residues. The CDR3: CASSQTRRAVSTDTQYF. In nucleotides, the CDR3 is TGTGCCAGCTCACAAACCCGGCGAGCGGTTAGCACAGATACGCAGTATTTT.

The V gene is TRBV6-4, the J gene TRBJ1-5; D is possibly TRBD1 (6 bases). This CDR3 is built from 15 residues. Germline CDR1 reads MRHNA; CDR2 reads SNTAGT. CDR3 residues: CEPELQGFPDQPQHF. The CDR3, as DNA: TGTGAACCGGAGCTACAGGGTTTTCCGGATCAGCCCCAGCATTTT.

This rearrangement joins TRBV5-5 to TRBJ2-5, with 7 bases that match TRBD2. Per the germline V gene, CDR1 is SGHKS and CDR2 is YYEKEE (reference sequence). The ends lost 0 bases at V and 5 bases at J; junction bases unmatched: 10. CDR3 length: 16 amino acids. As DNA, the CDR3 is TGTGCCAGCAGCTTGGCTCATGGGTTGGGGGGGGAGACCCAGTACTTC. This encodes CASSLAHGLGGETQYF. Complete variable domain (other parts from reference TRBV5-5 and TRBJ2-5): DAGVTQSPTHLIKTRGQQVTLRCSPISGHKSVSWYQQVLGQGPQFIFQYYEKEERGRGNFPDRFSARQFPNYSSELNVNALLLGDSALYLCASSLAHGLGGETQYFGPGTRLLVL.

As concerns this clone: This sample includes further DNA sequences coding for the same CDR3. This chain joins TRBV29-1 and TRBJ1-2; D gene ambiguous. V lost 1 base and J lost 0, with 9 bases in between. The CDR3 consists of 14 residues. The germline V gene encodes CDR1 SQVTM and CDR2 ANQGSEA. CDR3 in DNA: TGCAGCGTTGAAGGAGGCAGAGCTAACTATGGCTACACCTTC. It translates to CSVEGGRANYGYTF. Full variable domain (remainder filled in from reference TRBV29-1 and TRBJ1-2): SAVISQKPSRDICQRGTSLTIQCQVDSQVTMMFWYRQQPGQSLTLIATANQGSEATYESGFVIDKFPISRPNLTFSTLTVSNMSPEDSSIYLCSVEGGRANYGYTFGSGTRLTVV.

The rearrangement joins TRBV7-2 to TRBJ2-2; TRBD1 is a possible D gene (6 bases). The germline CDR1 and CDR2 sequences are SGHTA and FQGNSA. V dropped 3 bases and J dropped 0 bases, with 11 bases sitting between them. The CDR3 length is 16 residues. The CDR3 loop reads CASSLQGPANTGELFF. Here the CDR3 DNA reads TGTGCCAGCAGCTTGCAGGGGCCTGCGAACACCGGGGAGCTGTTTTTT. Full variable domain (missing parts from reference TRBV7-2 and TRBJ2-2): GAGVSQSPSNKVTEKGKDVELRCDPISGHTALYWYRQSLGQGLEFLIYFQGNSAPDKSGLPSDRFSAERTGGSVSTLTIQRTQQEDSAVYLCASSLQGPANTGELFFGEGSRLTVL.

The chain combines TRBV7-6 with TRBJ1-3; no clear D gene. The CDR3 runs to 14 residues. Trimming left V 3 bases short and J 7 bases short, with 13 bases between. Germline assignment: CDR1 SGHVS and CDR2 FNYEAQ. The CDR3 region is CASSLAGYGNTIYF. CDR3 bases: TGTGCCAGCAGCTTGGCGGGGTACGGGAACACCATATATTTT.

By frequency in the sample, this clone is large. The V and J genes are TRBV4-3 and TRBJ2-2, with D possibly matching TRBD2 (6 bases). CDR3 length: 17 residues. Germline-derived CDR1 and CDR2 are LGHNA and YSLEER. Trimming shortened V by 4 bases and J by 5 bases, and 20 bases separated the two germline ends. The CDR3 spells CASSPRWAGHSTGELFF. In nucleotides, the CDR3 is TGCGCCAGCAGCCCGAGGTGGGCGGGGCACTCTACCGGGGAGCTGTTTTTT.

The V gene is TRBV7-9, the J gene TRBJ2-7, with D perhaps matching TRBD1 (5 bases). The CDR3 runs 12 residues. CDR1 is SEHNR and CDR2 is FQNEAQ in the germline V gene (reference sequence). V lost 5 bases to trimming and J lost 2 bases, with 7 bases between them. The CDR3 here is CASSQGPYEQYF. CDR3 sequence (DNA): TGTGCCAGCAGCCAGGGCCCCTACGAGCAGTACTTC.

The CDR3 DNA reads as TGTGCCAGCAGTGAAACGGGGGGGCCGACCGGGGAGCTGTTTTTT. Its protein is CASSETGGPTGELFF. This chain uses TRBV6-4 with TRBJ2-2, with 8 bases that match TRBD2. In germline, CDR1 is MRHNA, CDR2 SNTAGT. The CDR3 is 15 amino acids. V trimming: 3 bases; J trimming: 5 bases; junction bases outside the gene matches: 5.

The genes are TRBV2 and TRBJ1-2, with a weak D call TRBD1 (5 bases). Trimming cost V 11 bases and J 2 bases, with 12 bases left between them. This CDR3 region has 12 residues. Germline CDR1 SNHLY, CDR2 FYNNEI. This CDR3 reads CAGDPGNYGYTF. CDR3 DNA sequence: TGTGCCGGCGACCCAGGGAACTATGGCTACACCTTC.

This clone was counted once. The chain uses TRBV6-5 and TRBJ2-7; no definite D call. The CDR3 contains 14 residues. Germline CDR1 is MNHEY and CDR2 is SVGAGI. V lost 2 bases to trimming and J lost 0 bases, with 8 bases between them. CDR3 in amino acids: CASSYIDGSYEQYF. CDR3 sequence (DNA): TGTGCCAGCAGTTACATAGACGGCTCCTACGAGCAGTACTTC.